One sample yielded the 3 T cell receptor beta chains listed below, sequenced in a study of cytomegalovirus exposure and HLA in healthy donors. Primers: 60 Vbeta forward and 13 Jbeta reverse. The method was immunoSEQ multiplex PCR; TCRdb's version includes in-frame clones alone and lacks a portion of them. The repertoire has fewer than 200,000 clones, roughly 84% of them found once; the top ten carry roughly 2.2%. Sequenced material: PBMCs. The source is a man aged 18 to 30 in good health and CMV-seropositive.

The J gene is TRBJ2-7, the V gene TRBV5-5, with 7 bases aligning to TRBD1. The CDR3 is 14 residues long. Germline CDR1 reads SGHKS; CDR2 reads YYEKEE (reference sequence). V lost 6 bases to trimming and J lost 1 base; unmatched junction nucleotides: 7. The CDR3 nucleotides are TGTGCCAGCACCCTCCAGGGACAGTCCTACGAGCAGTACTTC. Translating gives CASTLQGQSYEQYF.

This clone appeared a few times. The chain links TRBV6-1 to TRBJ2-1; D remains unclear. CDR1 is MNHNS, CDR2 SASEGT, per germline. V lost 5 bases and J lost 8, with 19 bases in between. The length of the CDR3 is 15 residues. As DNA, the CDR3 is TGTGCCAGCAGTCGCGATCGGTTGTCGTTAGATGAGCAGTTCTTC. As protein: CASSRDRLSLDEQFF.

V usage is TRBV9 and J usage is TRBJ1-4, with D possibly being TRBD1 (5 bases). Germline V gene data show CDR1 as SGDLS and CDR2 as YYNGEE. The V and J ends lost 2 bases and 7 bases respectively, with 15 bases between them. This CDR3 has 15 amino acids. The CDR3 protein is CASSVQESGGEKLFF. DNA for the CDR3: TGTGCCAGCAGCGTGCAAGAGTCGGGGGGTGAAAAACTGTTTTTT.